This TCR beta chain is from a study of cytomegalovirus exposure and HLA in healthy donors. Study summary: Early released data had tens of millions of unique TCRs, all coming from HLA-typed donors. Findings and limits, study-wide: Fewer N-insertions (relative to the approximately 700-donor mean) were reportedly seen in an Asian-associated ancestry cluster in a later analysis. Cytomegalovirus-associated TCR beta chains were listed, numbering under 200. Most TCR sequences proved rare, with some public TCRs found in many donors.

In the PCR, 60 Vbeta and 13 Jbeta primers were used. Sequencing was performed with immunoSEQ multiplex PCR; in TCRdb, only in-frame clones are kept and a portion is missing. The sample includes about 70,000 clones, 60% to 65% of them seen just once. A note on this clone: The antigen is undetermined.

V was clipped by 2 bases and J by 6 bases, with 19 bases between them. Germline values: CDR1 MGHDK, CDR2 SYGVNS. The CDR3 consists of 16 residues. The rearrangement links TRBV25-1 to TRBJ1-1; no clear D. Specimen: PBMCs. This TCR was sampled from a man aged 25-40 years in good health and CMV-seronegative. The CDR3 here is CASSEGGPIRSSEAFF. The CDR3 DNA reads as TGTGCCAGCAGTGAAGGAGGTCCGATAAGGTCCTCTGAAGCTTTCTTT.